This is a list of T cell receptor beta chains from one sample in a study of CD8 T cells in ankylosing spondylitis. Using its own MiXCR run on the 5' RACE reads, TCRdb lists one record per CDR3 protein. Here the sample spans roughly 450,000 distinct CDR3 sequences, 26% being singletons. Sequencing was carried out using blood, either unsorted or a sorted T cell fraction (not recorded which). All receptors come from a male donor with ankylosing spondylitis. The CDR3 runs from the conserved cysteine through the conserved F or W. The order of the fields is V gene, J gene, clone size, D gene, CDR3 protein, CDR3 DNA. The D gene is left open where the match is weak. The size of a clone is reported for some rows only, either as once, few or many, or as a class for expanded clones.

TRBV12-3/TRBV12-4,TRBJ2-2,-,-,CASSPSPFPGTGELFF,TGTGCCAGCAGTCCTTCCCCCTTCCCGGGCACCGGGGAGCTGTTTTTT
TRBV20-1,TRBJ1-1,-,-,CSASRPPGQTDTEAFF,TGCAGTGCTAGTCGCCCCCCGGGCCAAACGGACACTGAAGCTTTCTTT
TRBV20-1,TRBJ2-1,-,-,CSAPDHYNEQFF,TGCAGTGCTCCGGACCACTACAATGAGCAGTTCTTC
TRBV5-5,TRBJ1-1,-,-,CASSRRGAEAFF,TGTGCCAGCAGCCGCAGGGGAGCTGAAGCTTTCTTT
TRBV5-1,TRBJ2-1,-,TRBD2,CASSSGTSGSDEQFF,TGCGCCAGCAGCTCCGGGACTAGCGGGAGCGATGAGCAGTTCTTC
TRBV20-1,TRBJ1-3,few,-,CSARLHSGNTIYF,TGCAGTGCTAGGTTGCACTCTGGAAACACCATATATTTT
TRBV15,TRBJ2-1,few,TRBD2,CATSRDGLAGGEQFF,TGTGCCACCAGCAGAGACGGGCTAGCGGGAGGTGAGCAGTTCTTC
TRBV20-1,TRBJ2-1,-,TRBD2,CSARGWTSGTFMSSYNEQFF,TGCAGTGCTAGAGGCTGGACTAGCGGGACCTTCATGAGCTCCTACAATGAGCAGTTCTTC
TRBV19,TRBJ1-2,once,-,CASSPDWYGYTF,TGTGCCAGTAGCCCCGACTGGTATGGCTACACCTTC
TRBV30,TRBJ2-1,-,TRBD2,CAWRGGSNHNEQFF,TGTGCCTGGAGAGGCGGGAGCAACCACAATGAGCAGTTCTTC
TRBV7-9,TRBJ2-2,-,-,CASSPLVGSVTGELFF,TGTGCCAGCAGCCCTCTTGTCGGGAGCGTCACCGGGGAGCTGTTTTTT
TRBV4-1,TRBJ1-1,once,TRBD1,CASSLIGQGYTEAFF,TGCGCCAGCAGCCTGATAGGACAGGGTTACACTGAAGCTTTCTTT
TRBV20-1,TRBJ2-2,few,TRBD2,CSARDGGVVLNTGELFF,TGCAGTGCTAGAGATGGGGGGGTGGTGTTGAACACCGGGGAGCTGTTTTTT
TRBV15,TRBJ2-6,few,-,CATSFSAGANVLTF,TGTGCCACCAGCTTTTCCGCTGGGGCCAACGTCCTGACTTTC
TRBV3-1,TRBJ1-1,few,-,CASSFREIEAFF,TGTGCCAGCAGTTTCAGGGAAATTGAAGCTTTCTTT
TRBV4-1,TRBJ1-1,-,-,CASSHAGRLNTEAFF,TGCGCCAGCAGCCACGCGGGACGGTTGAACACTGAAGCTTTCTTT
TRBV6-1,TRBJ2-1,few,TRBD2,CASSEGMGLAGVNEQFF,TGTGCCAGCAGTGAGGGGATGGGGCTAGCGGGAGTAAACGAGCAGTTCTTC
TRBV5-1,TRBJ1-1,many,-,CASKLGTNTEAFF,TGCGCCAGCAAACTGGGGACGAACACTGAAGCTTTCTTT
TRBV10-2,TRBJ2-3,-,TRBD2,CASGGGTDTQYF,TGCGCCAGCGGGGGGGGCACAGATACGCAGTATTTT
TRBV5-1,TRBJ2-1,few,-,CASSFQGGYEQFF,TGCGCCAGCAGCTTTCAGGGAGGCTATGAGCAGTTCTTC
TRBV24-1,TRBJ1-5,few,-,CATSDPRDGGNQPQHF,TGTGCCACCAGTGATCCCCGGGACGGAGGCAATCAGCCCCAGCATTTT
TRBV4-2,TRBJ1-2,few,-,CASSQVQGDYGYTF,TGTGCCAGCAGCCAAGTGCAAGGGGACTATGGCTACACCTTC
TRBV3-1,TRBJ1-1,-,-,CASSSTDRNTEAFF,TGTGCCAGCAGCAGTACGGACAGGAACACTGAAGCTTTCTTT
TRBV15,TRBJ2-1,few,TRBD2,CATSRDSSGRITYNEQFF,TGTGCCACCAGCAGAGATTCTAGCGGGAGGATTACCTACAATGAGCAGTTCTTC